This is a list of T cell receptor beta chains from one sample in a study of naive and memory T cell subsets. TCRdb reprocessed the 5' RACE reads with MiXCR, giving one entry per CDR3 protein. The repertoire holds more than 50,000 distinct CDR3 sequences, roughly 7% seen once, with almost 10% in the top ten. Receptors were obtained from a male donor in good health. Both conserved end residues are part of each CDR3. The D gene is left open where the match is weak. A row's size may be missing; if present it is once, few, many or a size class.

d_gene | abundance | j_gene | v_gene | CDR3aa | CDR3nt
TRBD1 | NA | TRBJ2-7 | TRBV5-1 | CASSLTRTGGPYEHYF | TGCGCCAGCAGCTTGACCCGGACAGGGGGCCCCTACGAGCATTACTTC
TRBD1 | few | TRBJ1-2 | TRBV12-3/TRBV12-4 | CASSRQGQGRGGYTF | TGTGCCAGCAGTCGACAAGGACAGGGAAGAGGCGGCTACACCTTC
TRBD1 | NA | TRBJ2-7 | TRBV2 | CASSEAGAGGSEQYF | TGTGCCAGCAGTGAAGCGGGGGCAGGGGGCTCCGAGCAGTACTTC
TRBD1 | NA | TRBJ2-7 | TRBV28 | CASRPGGQGVIAYEQYF | TGTGCCAGCCGCCCGGGGGGACAGGGGGTTATTGCCTACGAGCAGTACTTC
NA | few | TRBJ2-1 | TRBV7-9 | CASSLVPASEDEQFF | TGTGCCAGCAGCTTAGTTCCGGCTAGCGAGGATGAGCAGTTCTTC
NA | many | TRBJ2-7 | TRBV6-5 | CASSTGSRYEQYF | TGTGCCAGCAGTACAGGGTCCCGATACGAGCAGTACTTC
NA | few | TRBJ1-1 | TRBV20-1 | CSARGAGGRKNTEAFF | TGCAGTGCTAGAGGTGCGGGGGGGCGGAAGAACACTGAAGCTTTCTTT
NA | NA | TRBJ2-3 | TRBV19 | CASSTTDTQYF | TGTGCCAGTTCGACCACGGATACGCAGTATTTT
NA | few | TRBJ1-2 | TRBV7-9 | CASSLAGAPEGYTF | TGTGCCAGCAGCTTAGCGGGGGCCCCCGAGGGCTACACCTTC
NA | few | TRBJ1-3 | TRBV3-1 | CASSQVLLKGSGNTIYF | TGTGCCAGCAGCCAAGTCCTCCTTAAGGGGTCTGGAAACACCATATATTTT
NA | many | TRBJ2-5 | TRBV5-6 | CASSLVVQETQYF | TGTGCCAGCAGCTTGGTAGTACAAGAGACCCAGTACTTC
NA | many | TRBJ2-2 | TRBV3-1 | CASSQGSPGELFF | TGTGCCAGCAGCCAAGGCTCCCCCGGGGAGCTGTTTTTT
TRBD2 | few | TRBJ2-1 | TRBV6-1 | CASIRLAGGVNEQFF | TGTGCCAGCATTCGACTAGCGGGAGGTGTGAATGAGCAGTTCTTC
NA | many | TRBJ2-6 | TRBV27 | CASSTRPGANVLTF | TGTGCCAGCAGCACTCGACCTGGGGCCAACGTCCTGACTTTC
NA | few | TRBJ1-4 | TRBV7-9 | CASSLAGDEKLFF | TGTGCCAGCAGCTTAGCAGGGGATGAAAAACTGTTTTTT
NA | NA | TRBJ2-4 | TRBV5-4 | CASSLDGVKNIQYF | TGTGCCAGCAGCTTGGATGGGGTCAAAAACATTCAGTACTTC
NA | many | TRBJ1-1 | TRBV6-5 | CASSRPPEAFF | TGTGCCAGCAGTCGCCCGCCTGAAGCTTTCTTT
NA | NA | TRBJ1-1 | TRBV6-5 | CVSTGSSTEAFF | TGTGTCAGCACGGGCAGTTCGACTGAAGCTTTCTTT
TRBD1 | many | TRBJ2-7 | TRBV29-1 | CSVEDPGTGGGEQYF | TGCAGCGTTGAAGATCCCGGGACAGGGGGCGGCGAGCAGTACTTC
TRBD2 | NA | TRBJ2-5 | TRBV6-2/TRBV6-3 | CASSPTSGGPGAQYF | TGTGCCAGCAGTCCAACTAGCGGGGGGCCTGGGGCCCAGTACTTC
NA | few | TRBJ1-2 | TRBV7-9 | CASSLGDMVGYGYTF | TGTGCCAGCAGCTTAGGGGACATGGTTGGGTATGGCTACACCTTC
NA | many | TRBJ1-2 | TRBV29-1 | CSVFQLAASNYGYTF | TGCAGCGTTTTCCAACTTGCCGCCTCTAACTATGGCTACACCTTC
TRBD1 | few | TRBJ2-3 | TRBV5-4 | CASSQYDRGHTQYF | TGTGCCAGCAGCCAATATGACAGGGGGCATACGCAGTATTTT
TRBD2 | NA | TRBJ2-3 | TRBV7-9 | CASSFSGGSDTQYF | TGTGCCAGCAGCTTTAGCGGGGGATCAGATACGCAGTATTTT
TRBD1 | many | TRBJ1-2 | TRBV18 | CASSPLRPGQSNYGYTF | TGTGCCAGCTCACCACTTAGACCGGGACAGTCTAACTATGGCTACACCTTC
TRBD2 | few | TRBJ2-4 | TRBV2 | CASSEVAGAAKNIQYF | TGTGCCAGCAGTGAAGTAGCGGGGGCAGCCAAAAACATTCAGTACTTC
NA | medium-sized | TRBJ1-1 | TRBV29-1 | CSYSWGPNTEAFF | TGCAGCTACTCTTGGGGGCCAAACACTGAAGCTTTCTTT
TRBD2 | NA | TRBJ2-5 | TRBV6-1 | CASSELSSGGGETQYF | TGTGCCAGCAGTGAATTATCTAGCGGGGGGGGGGAGACCCAGTACTTC
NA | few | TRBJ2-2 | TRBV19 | CASSERGGGGELFF | TGTGCCAGTAGTGAAAGGGGGGGCGGCGGGGAGCTGTTTTTT
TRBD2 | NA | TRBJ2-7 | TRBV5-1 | CASSPGLAETYEQYF | TGCGCCAGCAGTCCCGGACTAGCGGAGACCTACGAGCAGTACTTC
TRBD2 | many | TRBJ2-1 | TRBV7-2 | CASSLGISTSGSRNEQFF | TGTGCCAGCAGCTTAGGCATATCGACTAGCGGGAGTCGGAATGAGCAGTTCTTC
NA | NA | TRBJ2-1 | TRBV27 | CATSPGYNEQFF | TGTGCCACCTCTCCGGGCTACAATGAGCAGTTCTTC
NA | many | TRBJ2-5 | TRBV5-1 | CASNAGDQETQYF | TGCGCCAGCAATGCAGGAGACCAAGAGACCCAGTACTTC
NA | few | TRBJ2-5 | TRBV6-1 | CASSVRADQETQYF | TGTGCCAGCAGTGTAAGGGCAGACCAAGAGACCCAGTACTTC
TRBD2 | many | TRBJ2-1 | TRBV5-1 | CASSLRGLATKSSYNEQFF | TGCGCCAGCAGCTTACGGGGACTAGCGACAAAAAGCTCCTACAATGAGCAGTTCTTC
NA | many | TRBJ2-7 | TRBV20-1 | CSALGSAYEQYF | TGCAGTGCTTTGGGGAGCGCCTACGAGCAGTACTTC
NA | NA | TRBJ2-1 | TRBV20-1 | CSARGTNNEQFF | TGCAGTGCTAGAGGCACCAACAATGAGCAGTTCTTC
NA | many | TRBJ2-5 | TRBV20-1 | CSASASLQETQYF | TGCAGTGCTAGTGCCAGCCTCCAAGAGACCCAGTACTTC
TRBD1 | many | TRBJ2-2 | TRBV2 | CASRDFRDRKTGELFF | TGTGCCAGCAGGGACTTCCGGGACAGGAAAACCGGGGAGCTGTTTTTT
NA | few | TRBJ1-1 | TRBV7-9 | CASRDGTLNTEAFF | TGTGCCAGCAGGGACGGTACGCTAAACACTGAAGCTTTCTTT
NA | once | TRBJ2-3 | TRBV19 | CASSPQGGTDTQYF | TGTGCCAGTAGCCCACAGGGTGGGACAGATACGCAGTATTTT
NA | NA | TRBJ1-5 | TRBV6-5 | CASSYAGRDQPQHF | TGTGCCAGCAGTTACGCGGGCAGGGATCAGCCCCAGCATTTT
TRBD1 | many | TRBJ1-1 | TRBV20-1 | CSARTGTDTEAFF | TGCAGTGCTAGGACCGGGACAGACACTGAAGCTTTCTTT
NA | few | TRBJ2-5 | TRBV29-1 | CSVEWTGRIETQYF | TGCAGCGTTGAGTGGACCGGGAGAATAGAGACCCAGTACTTC
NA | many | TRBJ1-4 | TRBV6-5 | CASRPGPETGKLFF | TGTGCCAGCCGTCCGGGGCCCGAGACGGGAAAACTGTTTTTT
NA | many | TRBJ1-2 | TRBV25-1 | CASSWGGSYGYTF | TGTGCCAGCAGTTGGGGAGGATCCTATGGCTACACCTTC
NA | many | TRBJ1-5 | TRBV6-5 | CASSYSNPSRGLGSNQPQHF | TGTGCCAGCAGTTACTCCAATCCGAGTCGGGGGCTGGGAAGCAATCAGCCCCAGCATTTT
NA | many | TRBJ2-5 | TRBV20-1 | CSASTHSETQYF | TGCAGTGCTAGTACCCATTCGGAGACCCAGTACTTC
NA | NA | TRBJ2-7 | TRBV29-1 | CSVEDGRGQNYEQYF | TGCAGCGTTGAAGATGGCAGGGGTCAAAACTACGAGCAGTACTTC
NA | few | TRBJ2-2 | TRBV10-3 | CAITNTGELFF | TGTGCCATCACTAACACCGGGGAGCTGTTTTTT
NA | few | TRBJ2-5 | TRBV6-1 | CASSLDITQYF | TGTGCCAGCTCCCTAGACATTACCCAGTACTTC
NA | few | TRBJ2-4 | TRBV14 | CASSQDPGGAQNIQYF | TGTGCCAGCAGCCAAGATCCCGGCGGGGCCCAAAACATTCAGTACTTC
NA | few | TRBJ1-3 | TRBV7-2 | CASSLTPGGKDTIYF | TGTGCCAGCAGCTTAACCCCCGGGGGGAAGGACACCATATATTTT
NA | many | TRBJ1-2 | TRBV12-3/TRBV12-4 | CASSPLGTPNRGYTF | TGTGCCAGCAGCCCCCTCGGGACCCCTAACCGGGGCTACACCTTC
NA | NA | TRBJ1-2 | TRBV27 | CASSFSGGDYGYTF | TGTGCCAGCAGTTTTAGCGGTGGCGACTATGGCTACACCTTC
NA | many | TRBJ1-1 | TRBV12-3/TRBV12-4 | CASSGTGRGAFNTEAFF | TGTGCCAGCAGCGGAACAGGGCGAGGGGCCTTCAACACTGAAGCTTTCTTT
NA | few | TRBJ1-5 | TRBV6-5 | CASSEQDSNQPQHF | TGTGCCAGCAGTGAACAAGATAGCAATCAGCCCCAGCATTTT
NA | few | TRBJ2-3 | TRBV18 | CASSPPDGSDTQYF | TGTGCCAGCTCACCACCGGATGGCTCCGATACGCAGTATTTT
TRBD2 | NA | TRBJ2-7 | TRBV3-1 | CASSQTFLAGGEQYF | TGTGCCAGCAGCCAAACTTTTTTAGCGGGGGGGGAGCAGTACTTC